This T cell receptor (beta chain) was obtained from a study of CD8 T cells in ankylosing spondylitis. Study-level points and caveats: What seemed typical of ankylosing spondylitis blood was a TCR beta motif built from roughly 8 highly homologous variants.

TCRdb recomputed calls from the 5' RACE reads with MiXCR, one row per CDR3 protein. The sample has under 950,000 distinct CDR3 sequences, roughly 19% seen once. With regard to this clonotype: Antigen unknown.

CDR1 and CDR2 (germline): MDHEN, SYDVKM. V was pared by 4 bases and J by 0 bases, with 10 bases between. The CDR3 runs 15 residues. The sample taken for sequencing was blood, either unsorted or a sorted T cell fraction (not recorded which). V is TRBV28 and J is TRBJ1-3, with no clear D. The clonotype was recovered from a male donor with ankylosing spondylitis. The CDR3 reads CASSSGFSSGNTIYF. The CDR3 nucleotides are TGTGCCAGCAGTTCGGGCTTCAGCTCTGGAAACACCATATATTTT.